The T cell receptor beta chain described here comes from a study of blood T cells in healthy people across ages. PCR was performed a second time for roughly 7 to 12 cycles using a sample-barcoded 5' primer and a J-beta primer mix. MiXCR was run by TCRdb on the 5' RACE reads, yielding one entry per CDR3 protein. The sample records approximately 800,000 distinct CDR3 sequences, 20% to 25% being singletons. Of note for this clonotype: Its antigen is not known.

Points from the study as a whole: TCR beta diversity, measured per million T cells, fell in a roughly linear way with age.

The CDR3 contains 15 residues. From germline, CDR1 is MDHEN and CDR2 SYDVKM. Trimming shortened V by 1 base and J by 6 bases, and 12 bases separated the two germline ends. The sample also formed part of further work on T cells of mothers and their children.

The sample taken for sequencing was blood. The chain employs TRBV28 and TRBJ2-2; possible D gene TRBD2, 5 bases. The TCR was taken from a boy aged 10-17 years in good health. The DNA for the CDR3 is TGTGCCAGCAGTTTATACAGCTACGGGGCCGGGGAGCTGTTTTTT. It specifies CASSLYSYGAGELFF.